This entry lists 11 T cell receptor beta chains sequenced from one sample in a study of blood T cells in healthy people across ages. A J-beta primer mix and a sample-barcoded 5' primer were used in a second PCR of about 6 to 12 cycles. TCRdb used MiXCR to reprocess the 5' RACE reads, holding one entry per CDR3 protein. The sample holds 1.5 million to 2 million distinct CDR3 sequences, 28% seen once. Specimen: blood. All receptors derive from a woman in her 30s in good health.

About this clonotype itself: This clone may be a read error of a much larger clone one base away. The CDR3 protein is CAGSYSRNGPYEQYF. In nucleotides, the CDR3 is TGTGCCGGCAGCTACAGTCGGAACGGACCCTACGAGCAGTACTTC. This chain uses TRBV7-9 with TRBJ2-4; D not resolved. The J call may be in error: the DNA end matches TRBJ2-7 better. This CDR3 comprises 15 residues. CDR1 is SEHNR, CDR2 FQNEAQ, per germline (reference sequence).

The V and J genes are TRBV28 and TRBJ2-1; D is possibly TRBD2 (6 bases). Trimming cost V 5 bases and J 0 bases, with 17 bases left between them. CDR3 size: 17 residues. Per germline, CDR1 MDHEN and CDR2 SYDVKM. The CDR3 protein is CASSLAGLQSSYNEQFF. CDR3 sequence (DNA): TGTGCCAGCAGTCTGGCGGGGCTACAGAGCTCCTACAATGAGCAGTTCTTC.

Turning to this clonotype: One end of the junction does not line up with germline, which may come from a read error. The chain links TRBV29-1 to TRBJ2-5; perhaps D is TRBD1 or TRBD2 (6 bases each). The CDR3 consists of 9 residues. Germline values: CDR1 SQVTM, CDR2 ANQGSEA. The CDR3 region has the DNA TGCAGCGTCGAAGGGGGGCAGTACTTC. Residues: CSVEGGQYF.

This clonotype has just a few counts. The chain combines TRBV4-3 with TRBJ1-1; 8 bases are shared with TRBD1. J lost 0 bases, V lost 5 bases, and 14 bases had no gene match. Germline CDR1 is LGHNA and CDR2 is YSLEER. The CDR3 has 18 residues. The chain's CDR3 is CASSVGEDRAIMNTEAFF. The DNA for the CDR3 is TGCGCCAGCAGCGTAGGGGAGGACAGGGCGATAATGAACACTGAAGCTTTCTTT.

This clonotype was observed a handful of times. The chain has TRBV12-3 or TRBV12-4 and TRBJ2-1; 8 bases fit TRBD2. The CDR3 consists of 16 residues. V trimming: 6 bases; J trimming: 7 bases; junction bases outside the gene matches: 14. CDR3 nucleotides: TGTGCCAGCAGGTCCTTCACCGGACTAGCTGAGAATGAGCAGTTCTTC. It translates to CASRSFTGLAENEQFF.

The gene calls are TRBV6-5 and TRBJ2-3, with TRBD1 identical over 10 bases. The CDR3 loop spans 16 amino acids. With V trimmed by 6 bases and J by 4 bases, 10 bases remained unmatched. Germline assignment: CDR1 MNHEY and CDR2 SVGAGI. The CDR3 bases are TGTGCCAGCAGATTCCTCCGGGACAGGGGTCCAGATACGCAGTATTTT. Translating gives CASRFLRDRGPDTQYF.

This clonotype occurred once. This chain connects TRBV20-1 to TRBJ2-1; D unresolved. This CDR3 region has 12 residues. Looked up from germline, CDR1 is DFQATT and CDR2 is SNEGSKA (reference sequence). Trimming pared 1 base from V and 8 bases from J, leaving 9 bases between. The chain's CDR3 is CSARGSSDEQFF. The CDR3 DNA follows: TGCAGTGCTAGAGGCAGCTCCGATGAGCAGTTCTTC.

The chain is built from TRBV28 and TRBJ1-2, with D tentatively TRBD1 (6 bases). CDR1 and CDR2 (germline): MDHEN, SYDVKM. The CDR3 extends over 14 amino acids. V was shortened by 2 bases and J by 8 bases, with 15 bases between the two germline ends. The DNA of the CDR3 is TGTGCCAGCAGTTTAGGACAGCTAGCAACGGGCTACACCTTC. Its translation: CASSLGQLATGYTF.

This clonotype was seen a handful of times. The V and J genes are TRBV6-5 and TRBJ2-7; D tentatively fits TRBD1 or TRBD2 (5 bases each). V lost 6 bases and J lost 3, with 15 bases in between. Germline CDR1 reads MNHEY; CDR2 reads SVGAGI. This CDR3 spans 14 amino acids. This CDR3 is CASRGPDPFYEQYF. In nucleotides, the CDR3 is TGTGCCAGCAGGGGACCTGATCCCTTCTACGAGCAGTACTTC.

At least ten counts were recorded for this clonotype. The chain has TRBV7-2 and TRBJ2-7; 8 nucleotides align to TRBD2. After removal of 3 bases from V and 2 bases from J, the junction contained 6 bases not matched to a gene. Germline lookup yields CDR1 SGHTA and CDR2 FQGNSA. This CDR3 region has 15 residues. For the CDR3, the DNA is TGTGCCAGCAGCTTCTCCGTAGCGGGGACCTACGAGCAGTACTTC. This sequence encodes CASSFSVAGTYEQYF.

This chain uses TRBV7-2 with TRBJ2-1, with D unclear. CDR1 SGHTA and CDR2 FQGNSA come from the germline V gene. The CDR3 is made up of 10 amino acids. Trimming left V 2 bases short and J 9 bases short, with 2 bases between. The CDR3 loop is CASSLTEQFF. The CDR3 DNA follows: TGTGCCAGCAGCTTAACTGAGCAGTTCTTC.